This T cell receptor beta chain is drawn from a study of T-cell memory formation after mild COVID-19. The CDR3 length is 17 residues. In germline, CDR1 is SGHRS, CDR2 YFSETQ. The J segment lost 7 bases and the V segment lost 3 bases, leaving 11 bases of the junction unmatched. Worth noting for this clonotype: Its antigen remains unidentified.

Barcoded TCR alpha and TCR beta cDNA libraries with UMIs came from 5'RACE using constant-segment primers. TCRdb used MiXCR to reprocess the 5' RACE reads, holding one entry per CDR3 protein. Among around 420,000 distinct CDR3 sequences listed, about 24% were seen once. Study observations and caveats: Clones that contracted clustered mainly in CM and EM if CD4+ and in EMRA if CD8+. Cross-reactive memory apparently joined, as some responding clones appeared in pre-infection memory.

The rearrangement uses TRBV5-1 and TRBJ1-4; 11 bases line up with TRBD1. What was sequenced was PBMCs or a T cell subset sorted from them (not recorded which). The receptor was derived from an adult woman who had mild COVID-19 (a few samples of this study predate the infection). Cell type and time point are not known. The CDR3 DNA reads TGCGCCAGCAGCTCCGCCAGATCGGACAGGGGGCGTGAAAAACTGTTTTTT. Amino acids: CASSSARSDRGREKLFF.